The subject of this entry is one TCR beta chain. Its specificity is not known. This table comes from immunoSEQ multiplex PCR, and its TCRdb copy is limited to in-frame clones, with some not included. Of 85,000 to 120,000 clones listed, 70% to 90% are singletons. Trimming removed 2 bases at V and 1 base at J, with 8 bases between. The CDR3 runs to 14 residues. CDR1 is MNHEY, CDR2 SVGAGI, per germline. No infections or other immune events were documented during collection. This sample is part of a study of identifying expanded T cells in peripheral blood. Points from the study as a whole: Technical replicates showed around 1.3 changed clones; roughly two weeks about 16; four weeks 19.

V is TRBV6-5 and J is TRBJ1-1; maybe TRBD1 (5 bases). This receptor was identified in a person aged 18 to 75 in good health. Specimen: blood. The CDR3 bases are TGTGCCAGCAGTTACGAGGGGCGGAACACTGAAGCTTTCTTT. This translates into CASSYEGRNTEAFF.